This T cell receptor beta chain comes out of a study of blood T cells in healthy people across ages (dated by TCRdb to 2014 to 2015). Broadly, across the study: In model experiments, template switching captured roughly one uniquely barcoded TCR beta cDNA molecule for every two T cells. The study measured age-related changes in TCR beta repertoire diversity using deep sequencing normalized with unique cDNA molecular identifiers. Four age groups were formed from the donors: young (average roughly 15 years), middle-aged (around 37), aged (roughly 59) and long-lived (less than 85). Donors of different ages were randomly distributed across sequencing lanes to avoid experimental bias. Using the same blood draw, the study looked at two additional independent replicas of 1 million unique cDNA reads for two donors, one aged 18 to 30 and the other aged 80 or older. Summary of the overall study and its limitations: Compared with the aged group, the long-lived group had more naive CD4+ T cells, fewer expanded clones and increased TCR diversity, suggesting age selection. Observed TCR beta diversity per million T cells fell roughly linearly with age, and a significant reduction was already apparent by age approximately 41. Because the CMV infection status of the donors was unknown, age-related changes in expanded clonotypes may potentially have been confounded. A strong correlation was found between observed TCR beta diversity and the percentage of naive T cells measured by flow cytometry. Estimates of total diversity based on one million sequenced T cells were considered lower bounds and underestimates. Since profiling was done on bulk unsorted PBMCs, naive and antigen-experienced compartments could not be conclusively compared.

On this clonotype itself: Its antigen remains undetermined. No much larger clone is present one base from it, and per-base qualities are unavailable.

Donors were roughly 40 systemically healthy Caucasian individuals from Russia aged roughly 6 to 90 years. Each donor gave 8 to 10 milliliters of peripheral blood, collected into EDTA-treated Vacutainer tubes. Ficoll-Paque density-gradient centrifugation was used to isolate PBMCs, with at least 7 million per sample. Trizol reagent was used to extract total RNA from PBMCs, with at least 6 micrograms per sample. The percentages of naive CD45RAhigh/CD27high T cells were determined by flow cytometry on a PBMC aliquot from every donor. The library was produced with 5' RACE. The listed sequencing device is Illumina HiSeq 2500. A second roughly 7 to 11 cycle PCR used a sample-barcoded 5' primer and a J-beta primer mix. Each TCR beta cDNA molecule received a unique molecular identifier from a template-switch 5' adaptor carrying 12 random nucleotides. At least 2.5 million CDR3-containing paired-end reads were obtained from each sample. The Mint cDNA synthesis kit, primed by a TRBC-specific oligonucleotide, was used to synthesize first-strand cDNA from all RNA. Following uracil-DNA glycosylase treatment, all cDNA underwent a first 18-cycle PCR with the universal primers M1SS and BC2_uni_R. On the study's bioinformatics: For normalization, 1 million high-quality reads, each with a distinct molecular identifier, were randomly selected from each sample. Reads with shared molecular identifiers were discarded instead of being binned into consensus sequences. MiTCR, with a Q25 quality threshold and the strictest error-elimination algorithm, was used for CDR3 identification, clonotype clustering and error correction. A nonparametric unseen species model with Euler transformation was used to estimate lower-bound total TCR beta diversity. In-frame beta chains were kept once TCRdb had trimmed the public reads at Q25 with fastp and called clones with MiXCR. Each entry merges the rows of one CDR3 protein and shows their most common DNA and genes. It is TCRdb's table, rather than the study itself, that gives the V and J calls and clone size. The sample includes hundreds of thousands of distinct CDR3 sequences, with roughly three fifths observed a single time. The ten top clones hold more than 25% of the sample.

The cysteine opens and the phenylalanine closes a CDR3 of 14 amino acids. Of the read, only the CDR3 DNA is kept; its 42 bases are in frame from base 1. The germline V and J ends show losses of 7 bases and 2 bases respectively, and no gene match explains 4 bases of the junction. According to the germline V gene, CDR1 reads ENHRY and CDR2 reads SYGVKD. The material sequenced was blood. The receptor was isolated from a man between 35 and 55 years old in good health. The chain joins TRBV10-3 to TRBJ2-3; 9 central nucleotides agree with TRBD2. The CDR3 loop reads CAINAGGATDTQYF. The DNA sequence is given as TGTGCCATCAACGCGGGAGGGGCCACAGATACGCAGTATTTT.